This T cell receptor (beta chain) was captured in a study of blood T cells in healthy people across ages (dated by TCRdb to about 2015). Concerning the study at large: Template switching captured roughly one uniquely barcoded TCR beta cDNA molecule per two T cells in model experiments. Two additional independent replicas of 1 million unique cDNA reads from the same blood draw were analyzed for two donors (one aged 18 to 30 and one aged 80 or older). Donors were grouped into four age groups: young (average approximately 15 years), middle-aged (roughly 38), aged (around 56) and long-lived (approximately 81). To avoid experimental bias, donors of different ages were spread randomly across the sequencing lanes. The study measured age-related changes in TCR beta repertoire diversity using deep sequencing normalized with unique cDNA molecular identifiers.

The library was made by 5' RACE. Sequencing instrument: Illumina HiSeq 2500. The second PCR ran for roughly 6 to 11 cycles and used a J-beta primer mix along with a sample-barcoded 5' primer. A unique molecular identifier was introduced onto each TCR beta cDNA molecule by a template-switch 5' adaptor carrying 12 random nucleotides. Each sample yielded at least 2.5 million CDR3-containing paired-end reads. The Mint cDNA synthesis kit, primed by a TRBC-specific oligonucleotide, was used to synthesize first-strand cDNA from all RNA. Following uracil-DNA glycosylase treatment, a first 18-cycle PCR with universal primers M1SS and BC2_uni_R was performed on all cDNA. In the original analysis: For normalization, 1 million high-quality reads were randomly selected from each sample, with every read carrying a distinct molecular identifier. Reads sharing molecular identifiers were discarded rather than binned into consensus sequences. MiTCR, set to a Q25 quality threshold and the strictest error-elimination algorithm, was used for CDR3 identification, clonotype clustering and error correction. Lower-bound total TCR beta diversity was estimated with a nonparametric unseen species model using Euler transformation. In-frame beta chains were kept once TCRdb had trimmed the public reads at Q25 with fastp and called clones with MiXCR. Rows matching on CDR3 protein sequence are summarized as one entry with the most common DNA and genes. TCRdb assigned the V and J calls; the authors' analysis was not used. In all, the sample holds around 1.5 million distinct CDR3 sequences, and around 55% of those were seen once. The leading ten clones occupy 5% to 7% of the sample.

The donors were some 36 Caucasian individuals from Russia, aged roughly 6 to 100 years, who were systemically healthy. About 9.6 milliliters of peripheral blood were collected from each donor into EDTA-treated Vacutainer tubes. Ficoll-Paque density-gradient centrifugation was used to isolate PBMCs, with at least 6 million per sample. Trizol reagent was used to extract total RNA from the PBMCs, yielding at least 6 micrograms per sample. Naive CD45RAhigh/CD27high T cell percentages were measured by flow cytometry on a PBMC aliquot from every donor. General conclusions and limits of the study: Because the CMV infection status of the donors was unknown, age-related changes in expanded clonotypes may potentially have been confounded. A strong correlation was found between observed TCR beta diversity and the percentage of naive T cells measured by flow cytometry. Compared with the aged group, more naive CD4+ T cells, fewer expanded clones and increased TCR diversity were shown by the long-lived group, suggesting age selection. Because profiling used bulk unsorted PBMCs, naive and antigen-experienced compartments could not be compared conclusively. As age increased, observed TCR beta diversity per million T cells dropped in a roughly linear way, and a significant reduction was already evident by age approximately 40. Total diversity estimates from one million sequenced T cells were considered lower bounds and underestimates.

The germline V gene encodes CDR1 SGHNT and CDR2 YYREEE (reference sequence). There are 13 amino acids in the CDR3, from cysteine to phenylalanine inclusive. CDR3 DNA is the only sequence kept; it has 39 bases, read in frame from the first base. A distance of 8 bases separates the germline ends of V and J, which lose 2 bases and 4 bases respectively. This clonotype has just a few counts. Its antigen is not yet known. Base qualities are missing; no much larger clone stands one base away. Input material: blood. The chain joins TRBV5-4 to TRBJ2-3; a tentative D call is TRBD1 (6 bases match). The sequence was collected from a man aged 18 to 29 in good health. The CDR3 has the sequence CASSFQGSDTQYF. The DNA sequence follows: TGTGCCAGCAGCTTCCAGGGGTCAGATACGCAGTATTTT.